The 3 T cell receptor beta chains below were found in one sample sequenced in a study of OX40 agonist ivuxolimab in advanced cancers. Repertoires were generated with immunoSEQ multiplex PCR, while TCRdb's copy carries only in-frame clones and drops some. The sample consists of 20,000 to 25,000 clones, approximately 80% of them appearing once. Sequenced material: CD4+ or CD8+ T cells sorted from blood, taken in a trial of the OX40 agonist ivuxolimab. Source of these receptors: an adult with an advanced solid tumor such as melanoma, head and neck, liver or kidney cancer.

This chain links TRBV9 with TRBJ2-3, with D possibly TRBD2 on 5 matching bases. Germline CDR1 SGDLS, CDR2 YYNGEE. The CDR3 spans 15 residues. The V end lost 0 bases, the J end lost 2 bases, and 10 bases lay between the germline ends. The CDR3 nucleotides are TGTGCCAGCAGCGTAGGTAGCGATTTCACAGATACGCAGTATTTT. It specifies CASSVGSDFTDTQYF.

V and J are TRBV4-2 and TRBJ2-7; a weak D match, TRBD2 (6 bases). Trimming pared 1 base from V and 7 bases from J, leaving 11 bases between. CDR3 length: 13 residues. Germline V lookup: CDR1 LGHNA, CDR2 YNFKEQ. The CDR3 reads CASSQGRDMEQYF. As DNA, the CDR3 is TGTGCCAGCAGCCAAGGGAGGGATATGGAGCAGTACTTC.

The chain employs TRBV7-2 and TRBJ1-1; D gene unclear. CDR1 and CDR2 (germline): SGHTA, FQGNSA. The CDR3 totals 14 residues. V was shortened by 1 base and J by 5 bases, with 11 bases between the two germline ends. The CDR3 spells CASSLVSVGTEAFF. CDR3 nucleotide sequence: TGTGCCAGCAGCTTAGTCAGTGTTGGTACTGAAGCTTTCTTT.